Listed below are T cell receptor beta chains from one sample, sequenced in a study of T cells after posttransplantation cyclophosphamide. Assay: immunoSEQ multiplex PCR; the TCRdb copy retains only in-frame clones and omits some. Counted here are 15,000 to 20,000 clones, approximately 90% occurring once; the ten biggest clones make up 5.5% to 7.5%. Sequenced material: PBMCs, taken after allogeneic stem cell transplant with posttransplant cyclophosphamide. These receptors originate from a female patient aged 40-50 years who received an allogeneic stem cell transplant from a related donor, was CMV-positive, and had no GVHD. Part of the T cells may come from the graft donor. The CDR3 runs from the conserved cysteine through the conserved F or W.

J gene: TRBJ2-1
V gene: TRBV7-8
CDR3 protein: CASSPTTSGRDEQFF

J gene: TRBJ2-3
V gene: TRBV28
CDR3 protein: CASSGQGVGDTQYF

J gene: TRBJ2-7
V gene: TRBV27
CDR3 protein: CASSLVKGAKYEQYF

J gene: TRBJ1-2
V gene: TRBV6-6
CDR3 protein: CASSYSEQVWDGYTF

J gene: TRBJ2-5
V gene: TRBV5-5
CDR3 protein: CASSLGQGGQETQYF

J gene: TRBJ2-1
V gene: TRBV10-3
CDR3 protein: CAISGTSGSWRPTYNEQFF

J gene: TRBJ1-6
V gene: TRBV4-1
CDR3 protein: CASSQPQGRESSPLHF

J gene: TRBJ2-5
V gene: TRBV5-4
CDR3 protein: CASSWTGGETQYF

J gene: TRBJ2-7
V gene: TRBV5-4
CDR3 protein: CASSLGGHYEQYF

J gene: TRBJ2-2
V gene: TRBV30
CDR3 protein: CASRRDSFTGELFF

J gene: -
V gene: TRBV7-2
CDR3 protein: CASSLGVGVAEQYF

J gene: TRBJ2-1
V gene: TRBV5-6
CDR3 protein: CASSAPGQGPSEQFF

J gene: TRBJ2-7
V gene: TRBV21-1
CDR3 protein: CASSAMTGGSDEQYF

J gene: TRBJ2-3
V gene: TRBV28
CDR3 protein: CASSFGLTQYF

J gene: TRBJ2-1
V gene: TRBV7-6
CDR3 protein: CASSSWTGADEQFF

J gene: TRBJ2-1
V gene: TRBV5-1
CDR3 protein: CASSLTNKAGGGEQFF

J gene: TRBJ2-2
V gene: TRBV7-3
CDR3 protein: CASSLVAAGELFF

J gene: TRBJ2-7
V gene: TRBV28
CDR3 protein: CASSLDSGTNHYEQYF

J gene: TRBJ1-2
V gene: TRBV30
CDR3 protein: CAWSGDRVGSGYTF

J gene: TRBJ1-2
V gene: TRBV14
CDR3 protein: CASSHNSGAIYGYTF

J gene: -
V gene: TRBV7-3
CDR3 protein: CASSGLETGELFF

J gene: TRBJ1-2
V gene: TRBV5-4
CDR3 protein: CASSLTANYGYTF

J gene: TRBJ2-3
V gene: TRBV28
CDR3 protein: CASSWGEPGLHRTDTQYF

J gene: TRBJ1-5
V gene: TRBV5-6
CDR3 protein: CASSLEGVPNQPQHF

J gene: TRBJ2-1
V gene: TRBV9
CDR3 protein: CASSVVAFSEQFF

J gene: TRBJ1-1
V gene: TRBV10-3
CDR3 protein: CAISGGQGREAFF

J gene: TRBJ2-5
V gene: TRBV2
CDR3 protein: CASSFQGAGETQYF

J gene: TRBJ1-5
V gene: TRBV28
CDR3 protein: CASSLSEGQPQHF

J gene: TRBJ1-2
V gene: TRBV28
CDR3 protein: CASSFKAGMANYGYTF

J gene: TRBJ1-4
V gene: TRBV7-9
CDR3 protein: CASEPRSGVEKLFF

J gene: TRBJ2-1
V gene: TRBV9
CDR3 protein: CASSPSGGAYNEQFF

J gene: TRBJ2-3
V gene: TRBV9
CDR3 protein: CASSPGTRSTTDTQYF

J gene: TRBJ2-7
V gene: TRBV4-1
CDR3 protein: CASSQGTGGTYEQYF

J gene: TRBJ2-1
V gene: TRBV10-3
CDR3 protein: CAISYDRYNEQFF

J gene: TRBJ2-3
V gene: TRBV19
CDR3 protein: CASTGAGTPDTQYF

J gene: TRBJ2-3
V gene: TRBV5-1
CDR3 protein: CASSLGGQNLLDTQYF

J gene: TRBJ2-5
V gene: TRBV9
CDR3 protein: CASSSSGRGQETQYF

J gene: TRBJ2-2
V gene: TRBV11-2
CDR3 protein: CASSLVRNTGELFF

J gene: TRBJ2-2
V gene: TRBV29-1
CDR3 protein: CSVEGFRGTGELFF

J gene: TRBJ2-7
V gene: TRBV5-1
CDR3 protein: CASSLSGTSAYEQYF

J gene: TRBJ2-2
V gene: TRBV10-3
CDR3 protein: CAISESWIAGVNTGELFF

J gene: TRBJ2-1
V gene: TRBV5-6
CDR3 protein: CASSQGQSSYNEQFF

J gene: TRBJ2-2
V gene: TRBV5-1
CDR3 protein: CASSLPRGQLYTGELFF